Shown below are 5 T cell receptor gamma chains from a single sample sequenced in a study of γδ T cells in repeated Plasmodium falciparum infection. Gammadelta T cells were flow-sorted from PBMC into Vgamma9/Vdelta2+ and Vdelta2-negative populations for bulk analysis. TCRdb repeated clone calling on the multiplex PCR reads with CATT. The data contain more than 12,000 gamma-chain clones, about 1.5% of them singletons. Material for sequencing was gamma-delta T cells from blood. The receptors were gathered from a pool of human donors (malaria-infected and uninfected, not separated).

With regard to this clone: This likely came from a read error, as a far larger clone is one base away. In the same sample, other DNA sequences code for this CDR3. This chain links TRGV3 with TRGJP2. Here the J gene came from matching the DNA to germline, since TCRdb omits it. V was pared by 0 bases and J by 5 bases, with 15 bases of the junction left unmatched. CDR1 and CDR2 from the germline V gene are VTNTFY and YDVSTARD (reference sequence). The CDR3 spans 18 residues. The CDR3 region is CATWDRPLGPWSDWIKTF. The DNA for the CDR3 is TGTGCCACCTGGGACAGGCCATTAGGTCCCTGGAGTGATTGGATCAAGACGTTT.

With regard to this clone: Since a far larger clone is one base different, this is likely a read error. Other DNA sequences in the same sample also yield this CDR3. The rearrangement uses TRGV9 and TRGJP. Here the J gene came from matching the DNA to germline, since TCRdb omits it. The CDR3 consists of 17 residues. Germline V gene data show CDR1 as GITISATS and CDR2 as ISYDGTV (reference sequence). The CDR3 DNA sequence: TGTGCCTTGTGGGAGCTACATCAAGAGCTGGGCAAAAAAATCAAGGTATTT. Its protein is CALWELHQELGKKIKVF.

This clone occurred many times. For this DNA, TCRdb reports the protein of a much larger clone, which diverges at residue 9, most likely from a read error; the protein presented here is translated directly from the DNA. This chain links TRGV9 with TRGJ1 or TRGJ2. No J gene is reported in TCRdb; it was inferred here by comparing the DNA with germline. With V trimmed by 2 bases and J by 6 bases, 10 bases remained unmatched. Germline assignment: CDR1 GITISATS and CDR2 ISYDGTV (reference sequence). The CDR3 spans 14 residues. The CDR3 DNA follows: TGTGCCTTGTGGGAGGAATTCAAATCTTATAAGAAACTCTTT. Protein product: CALWEEFKSYKKLF.

This clone showed up many times. TCRdb records a much larger clone's protein for this DNA, with a difference at residue 10 that likely arises from a read error; the protein given is the translation of the DNA. The chain links TRGV9 to TRGJ1 or TRGJ2. In germline, CDR1 is GITISATS, CDR2 ISYDGTV (reference sequence). The CDR3 is made up of 12 amino acids. This CDR3 is CALWANRYKELF. In DNA form, the CDR3 reads TGTGCCTTGTGGGCCAACCGATATAAGGAACTCTTT.

This clone has more than one count but fewer than ten. The protein TCRdb gives is from a much larger clone and does not agree with this DNA's translation at residue 5, likely a read error; the protein shown here comes from the DNA. This chain uses TRGV9 with TRGJ1 or TRGJ2. Germline matching of the DNA provided the J gene here, since TCRdb leaves it blank. Germline CDR1 reads GITISATS; CDR2 reads ISYDGTV (reference sequence). The V segment lost 5 bases and the J segment 0 bases; nucleotides outside the gene matches: 10. The CDR3 length is 15 residues. The CDR3 loop reads CALWVGKTNYYKKLF. CDR3 sequence (DNA): TGTGCCTTGTGGGTGGGCAAAACGAATTATTATAAGAAACTCTTT.